This T cell receptor beta chain was recorded in a study of glioma-infiltrating T cells after dendritic cell vaccination. Libraries were prepared by immunoSEQ multiplex PCR; TCRdb keeps only in-frame clonotypes and omits some of them. The table includes under 100,000 clones, about 84% detected once. The CDR3 runs to 12 residues. J lost 10 bases, V lost 4 bases, and 5 bases had no gene match. The germline gives CDR1 SGHNT, CDR2 YYREEE (reference sequence). The chain is built from TRBV5-4 and TRBJ2-1; TRBD2 aligns across 7 bases. The TCR was taken from a human donor with glioblastoma. The sample here was blood, taken before dendritic cell vaccination. In DNA form, the CDR3 reads TGTGCCAGCAGCACGACTAGCTTAGAGCAGTTCTTC. It translates to CASSTTSLEQFF.